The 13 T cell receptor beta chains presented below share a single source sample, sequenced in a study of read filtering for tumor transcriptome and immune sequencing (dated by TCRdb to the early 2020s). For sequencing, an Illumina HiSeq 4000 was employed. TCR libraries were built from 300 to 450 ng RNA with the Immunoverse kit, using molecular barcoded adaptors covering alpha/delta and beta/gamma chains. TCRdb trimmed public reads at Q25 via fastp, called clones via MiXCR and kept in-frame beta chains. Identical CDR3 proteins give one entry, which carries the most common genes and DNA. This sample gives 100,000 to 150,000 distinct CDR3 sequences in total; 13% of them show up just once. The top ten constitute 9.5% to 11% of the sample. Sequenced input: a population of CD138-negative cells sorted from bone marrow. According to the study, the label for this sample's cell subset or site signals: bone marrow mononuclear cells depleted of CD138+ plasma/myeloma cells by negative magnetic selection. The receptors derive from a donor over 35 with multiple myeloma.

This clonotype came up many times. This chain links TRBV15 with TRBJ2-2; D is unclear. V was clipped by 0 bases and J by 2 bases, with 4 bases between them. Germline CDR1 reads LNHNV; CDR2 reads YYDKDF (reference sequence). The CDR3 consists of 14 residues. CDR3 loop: CATSRDGNTGELFF. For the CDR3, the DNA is TGTGCCACCAGCAGAGATGGTAACACCGGGGAGCTGTTTTTT.

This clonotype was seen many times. The CDR3 reads CSVEEVAPDTQYF. CDR3 sequence (DNA): TGCAGCGTTGAAGAGGTTGCCCCAGATACGCAGTATTTT. The V gene is TRBV29-1, the J gene TRBJ2-3; D remains unclear. This CDR3 has 13 residues. Between the trimmed V and J ends, which lost 0 bases and 4 bases, there was a span of 8 bases. Looked up from germline, CDR1 is SQVTM and CDR2 is ANQGSEA.

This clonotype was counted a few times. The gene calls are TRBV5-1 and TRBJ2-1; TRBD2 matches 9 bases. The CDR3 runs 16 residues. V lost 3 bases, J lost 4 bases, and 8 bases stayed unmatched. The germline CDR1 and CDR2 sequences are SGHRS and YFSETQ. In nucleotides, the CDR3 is TGCGCCAGCAGCTCGAATAGCGGGAGCGATTACAATGAGCAGTTCTTC. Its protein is CASSSNSGSDYNEQFF.

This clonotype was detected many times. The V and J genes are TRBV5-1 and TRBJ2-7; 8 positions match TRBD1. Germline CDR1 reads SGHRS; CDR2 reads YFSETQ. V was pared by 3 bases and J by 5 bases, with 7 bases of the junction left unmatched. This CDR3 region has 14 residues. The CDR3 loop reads CASSSTGGTDEQYF. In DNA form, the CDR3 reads TGCGCCAGCAGCTCTACAGGGGGAACAGACGAGCAGTACTTC.

In DNA, the CDR3 is TGTGCCAGCAGCCCCCAGACAGGGGCGACACGAACCCAGTACTTC. Protein sequence: CASSPQTGATRTQYF. The chain is built from TRBV7-2 and TRBJ2-5; 8 bases match TRBD1. CDR1 and CDR2 (germline): SGHTA, FQGNSA. Trimming removed 5 bases from V and 8 bases from J; junction bases left unmatched: 13. This CDR3 has 15 residues.

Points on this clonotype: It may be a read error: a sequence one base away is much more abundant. The CDR3 coding sequence is TGTGGCAGCAGGGAACAGGCAACAAACACTGAAGCTTTCTTT. Protein: CGSREQATNTEAFF. The V call is TRBV6-5, the J call TRBJ1-1, with a possible D match to TRBD1 (5 bases). This CDR3 region has 14 residues. The V gene's germline CDR1 is MNHEY and CDR2 SVGAGI.

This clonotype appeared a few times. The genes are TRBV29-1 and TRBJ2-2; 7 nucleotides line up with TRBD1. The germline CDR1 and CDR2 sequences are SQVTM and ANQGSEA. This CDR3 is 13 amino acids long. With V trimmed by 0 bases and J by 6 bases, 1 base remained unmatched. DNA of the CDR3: TGCAGCGTTGAAGAAGACAGGGCCGGGGAGCTGTTTTTT. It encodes CSVEEDRAGELFF.

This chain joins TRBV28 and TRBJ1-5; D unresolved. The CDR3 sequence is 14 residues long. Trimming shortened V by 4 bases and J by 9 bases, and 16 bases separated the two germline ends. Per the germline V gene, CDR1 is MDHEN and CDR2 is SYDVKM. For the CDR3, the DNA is TGTGCCAGCAGTTCTTTACAGCAGATCCTGCCCCAGCATTTT. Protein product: CASSSLQQILPQHF.

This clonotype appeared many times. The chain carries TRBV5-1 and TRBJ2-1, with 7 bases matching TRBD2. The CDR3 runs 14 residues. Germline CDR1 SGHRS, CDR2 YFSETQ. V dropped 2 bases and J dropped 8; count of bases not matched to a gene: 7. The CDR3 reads CASSFSGREDEQFF. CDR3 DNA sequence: TGCGCCAGCAGCTTTTCAGGGAGGGAAGATGAGCAGTTCTTC.

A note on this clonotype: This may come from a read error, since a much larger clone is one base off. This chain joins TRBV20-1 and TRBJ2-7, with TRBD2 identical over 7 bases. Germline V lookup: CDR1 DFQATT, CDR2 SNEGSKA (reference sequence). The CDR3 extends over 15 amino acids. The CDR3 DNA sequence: TGCAGTGCTAGAGGTACACTTACTTGGGACTACGGGCAGTACTTC. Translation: CSARGTLTWDYGQYF.

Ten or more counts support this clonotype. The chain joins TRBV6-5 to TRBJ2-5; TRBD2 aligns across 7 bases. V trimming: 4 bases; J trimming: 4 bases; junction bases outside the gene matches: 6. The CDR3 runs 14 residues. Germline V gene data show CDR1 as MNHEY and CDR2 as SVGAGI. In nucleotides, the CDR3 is TGTGCCAGCAGTTGGCAATCGGGAGGAGAGACCCAGTACTTC. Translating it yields CASSWQSGGETQYF.

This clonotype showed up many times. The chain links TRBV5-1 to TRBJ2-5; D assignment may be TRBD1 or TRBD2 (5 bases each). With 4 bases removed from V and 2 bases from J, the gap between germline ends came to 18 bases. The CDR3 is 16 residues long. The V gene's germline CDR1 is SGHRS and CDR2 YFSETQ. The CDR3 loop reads CASSPAMGRGQETQYF. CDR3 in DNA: TGCGCCAGCAGCCCTGCTATGGGACGGGGACAAGAGACCCAGTACTTC.

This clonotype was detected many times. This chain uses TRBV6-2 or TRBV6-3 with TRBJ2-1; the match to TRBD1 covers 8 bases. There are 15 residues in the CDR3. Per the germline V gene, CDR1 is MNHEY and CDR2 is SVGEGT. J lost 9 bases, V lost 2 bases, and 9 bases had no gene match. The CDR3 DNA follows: TGTGCCAGCAGTTACGATGACAGGGGATCCGCTGAGCAGTTCTTC. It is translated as CASSYDDRGSAEQFF.